This is a list of T cell receptor beta chains from one sample in a study of blood T cells in healthy people across ages. From the 5' RACE reads, TCRdb called clonotypes with MiXCR, one entry per CDR3 protein. The sample lists about 800,000 distinct CDR3 sequences, more than 20% occurring once. This same sample was also taken into another study, of T cells of mothers and their children.

Sample: blood. The receptors derive from a boy aged 5-17 years in good health. Both conserved end residues are part of each CDR3. Fields, in order: J gene, clone size, D gene, V gene, CDR3 protein, CDR3 DNA. The D gene is left open where the match is weak. Clone sizes are given selectively: once, few, many, or a class where the clone is expanded.

>TRBJ1-5|NA|TRBD1|TRBV28
CASSFDRGLGQPQHF
TGTGCCAGCAGTTTCGACAGGGGGCTTGGTCAGCCCCAGCATTTT
>TRBJ2-1|NA|TRBD2|TRBV14
CASSHSPGLAYNEQFF
TGTGCCAGCAGCCACTCACCGGGACTAGCTTACAATGAGCAGTTCTTC
>TRBJ2-4|NA|TRBD2|TRBV20-1
CSARDLAVAKNIQYF
TGCAGTGCTAGAGATCTAGCGGTAGCCAAAAACATTCAGTACTTC
>TRBJ1-1|few|TRBD1|TRBV12-3/TRBV12-4
CASSSPETGSVNTEAFF
TGTGCCAGCAGTTCCCCCGAGACAGGGTCCGTGAACACTGAAGCTTTCTTT
>TRBJ2-1|NA|NA|TRBV28
CASSFTKKPEQFF
TGTGCCAGCAGTTTTACTAAAAAACCTGAGCAGTTCTTC
>TRBJ1-4|NA|TRBD1|TRBV3-1
CASSVRTGGLSEKLFF
TGTGCCAGCAGCGTCCGAACAGGGGGCTTAAGTGAAAAACTGTTTTTT
>TRBJ2-2|NA|TRBD1|TRBV29-1
CSVVGTGVSTGELFF
TGCAGCGTTGTAGGGACAGGGGTTAGCACCGGGGAGCTGTTTTTT
>TRBJ2-4|few|NA|TRBV29-1
CSVASAKNIQYF
TGCAGCGTTGCAAGCGCCAAAAACATTCAGTACTTC
>TRBJ2-4|NA|TRBD2|TRBV28
CASSHERGGTDIQYF
TGTGCCAGCAGCCATGAGCGGGGGGGCACGGACATTCAGTACTTC
>TRBJ2-7|NA|TRBD2|TRBV14
CASSQGLTAGSYEQYF
TGTGCCAGCAGCCAAGGACTAACAGCGGGGTCCTACGAGCAGTACTTC
>TRBJ2-7|NA|TRBD1|TRBV27
CASSPGTGPSYEQYF
TGTGCCAGCAGTCCTGGGACAGGCCCATCCTACGAGCAGTACTTC
>TRBJ1-6|few|NA|TRBV16
CASSDSSYNSPLHF
TGTGCCAGCAGCGACAGCTCCTATAATTCACCCCTCCACTTT
>TRBJ2-5|NA|TRBD1|TRBV6-2/TRBV6-3
CASSYGVRGHQETQYF
TGTGCCAGCAGTTACGGGGTCAGGGGGCATCAAGAGACCCAGTACTTC
>TRBJ1-2|NA|NA|TRBV19
CASSTSYPRTPFGYTF
TGTGCCAGTAGTACGAGCTACCCCAGGACACCCTTCGGCTACACCTTC
>TRBJ2-7|NA|NA|TRBV5-5
CASSLGVREQYF
TGTGCCAGCAGCTTGGGGGTTCGCGAGCAGTACTTC
>TRBJ2-6|few|NA|TRBV10-3
CAISVQGQVLTF
TGTGCCATCAGTGTGCAGGGCCAAGTCCTGACTTTC